These 22 T cell receptor beta chains were all obtained from the same sample, sequenced in a study of T cell repertoires in cytomegalovirus infection (dated by TCRdb to between 2018 and 2021). These receptors have no identified antigens. The data were produced on an Illumina HiSeq 1500. In TCRdb, the public reads were trimmed at Q25 with fastp and aligned with MiXCR, with productive beta chains retained. Identical CDR3 proteins give one entry, which carries the most common genes and DNA. The sample contains over 120,000 distinct CDR3 sequences, over 30% of them found a single time. The top ten hold 45% to 60% of the sample. The treatment or condition label for this specimen denotes: in vitro stimulation with specific CMV peptide epitopes to enrich CMV-specific T cells. Source: CD8+ T cells from cultured PBMCs, taken from culture after CMV antigen stimulation. These receptors originate from a human donor in good health (CMV status not recorded). Some clones in this sample may be carry-over from other donors' samples.

The chain uses TRBV9 and TRBJ2-2, with 10 nucleotides matching TRBD2. Trimming took 4 bases from V and 4 from J; bases not matched to a gene: 7. Germline-derived CDR1 and CDR2 are SGDLS and YYNGEE. The CDR3 is made up of 16 amino acids. The CDR3 region is CASSLSGTSVTGELFF. The CDR3 DNA sequence: TGTGCCAGCAGCTTATCGGGGACTAGCGTCACCGGGGAGCTGTTTTTT.

This clonotype was picked up a small number of times. The chain recombines TRBV12-3 or TRBV12-4 with TRBJ2-6, with 9 bases identical to TRBD1. The length of the CDR3 is 17 residues. Unmatched junction bases numbered 5, after V lost 5 bases and J lost 0 bases. The DNA of the CDR3 is TGTGCCAGCAGTCCGGGGACAGGGCACTCTGGGGCCAACGTCCTGACTTTC. Translation: CASSPGTGHSGANVLTF.

This clonotype was seen a handful of times. The gene calls are TRBV11-3 and TRBJ2-3; TRBD1 or TRBD2 may be the D gene (6 bases each). Trimming took 4 bases from V and 2 from J, leaving 16 bases between them. From germline, CDR1 is SGHNT and CDR2 YENEEA. This CDR3 has 16 residues. The DNA of the CDR3 is TGTGCCAGCAGCTCAGGCGAGGGGGGCACCACAGATACGCAGTATTTT. As protein: CASSSGEGGTTDTQYF.

This clonotype was counted a few times. The rearrangement uses TRBV19 and TRBJ1-1, with a tentative D call TRBD1 (5 bases). The germline V gene encodes CDR1 LNHDA and CDR2 SQIVND (reference sequence). The CDR3 spans 15 residues. V was pared by 6 bases and J by 0 bases, with 14 bases between. As DNA, the CDR3 is TGTGCCAGTAGAATCGGGCCGGGGCTGAACACTGAAGCTTTCTTT. Its translation is CASRIGPGLNTEAFF. The full variable domain, with the rest looked up from reference TRBV19 and TRBJ1-1, is DGGITQSPKYLFRKEGQNVTLSCEQNLNHDAMYWYRQDPGQGLRLIYYSQIVNDFQKGDIAEGYSVSREKKESFPLTVTSAQKNPTAFYLCASRIGPGLNTEAFFGQGTRLTVV.

The chain is built from TRBV4-1 and TRBJ1-2; D uncertain. In germline, CDR1 is MGHRA, CDR2 YSYEKL. The CDR3 covers 14 residues. V dropped 1 base and J dropped 7 bases, with 13 bases sitting between them. The CDR3 loop is CASSQATGTLGYTF. In DNA, the CDR3 is TGCGCCAGCAGCCAAGCTACGGGAACCCTTGGCTACACCTTC.

This clonotype has more than one count but fewer than ten. The V and J genes are TRBV6-2 or TRBV6-3 and TRBJ1-3; maybe TRBD1 (5 bases). CDR1 is MNHEY, CDR2 SVGEGT, per germline. This CDR3 is 17 amino acids long. V lost 0 bases and J lost 0, with 12 bases in between. For the CDR3, the DNA is TGTGCCAGCAGTTACTCGGGGACGGACAACTCTGGAAACACCATATATTTT. This gives the protein CASSYSGTDNSGNTIYF.

V usage is TRBV20-1 and J usage is TRBJ1-1; D possibly corresponds to TRBD1 (5 bases). This CDR3 is built from 13 residues. Germline V gene lookup returns CDR1 DFQATT and CDR2 SNEGSKA (reference sequence). V was clipped by 7 bases and J by 5 bases, with 17 bases between them. CDR3 DNA: TGCAGTGGGAGAGGGCGATGGGGGACTGAAGCTTTCTTT. It specifies CSGRGRWGTEAFF.

The CDR3 coding sequence is TGCGCCAGCAGCCAACTAGGGACAGGGCCGTTCGAGCAGTACTTC. Amino acids: CASSQLGTGPFEQYF. This rearrangement joins TRBV4-1 to TRBJ2-7, with 9 bases that match TRBD1. Losses at the gene ends were 2 bases for V and 6 bases for J; bases not matched to a gene: 8. The CDR3 covers 15 residues. CDR1 is MGHRA and CDR2 is YSYEKL in the germline V gene.

This clonotype was found many times. This rearrangement joins TRBV7-9 to TRBJ1-4; 8 bases map to TRBD1. This CDR3 is built from 14 residues. CDR1 is SEHNR, CDR2 FQNEAQ, per germline (reference sequence). V trimming: 5 bases; J trimming: 8 bases; junction bases outside the gene matches: 7. The DNA for the CDR3 is TGTGCCAGCAGCCTCCCGGGACAGGAGGAAAAACTGTTTTTT. This codes for CASSLPGQEEKLFF. The complete variable domain, with remaining parts taken from reference TRBV7-9 and TRBJ1-4, reads DTGVSQNPRHKITKRGQNVTFRCDPISEHNRLYWYRQTLGQGPEFLTYFQNEAQLEKSRLLSDRFSAERPKGSFSTLEIQRTEQGDSAMYLCASSLPGQEEKLFFGSGTQLSVL.

This chain uses TRBV28 with TRBJ2-1, with TRBD1 as a possible D gene (6 bases). The ends were cut back, 1 base at V and 0 bases at J, with 16 bases in the middle. Germline V gene lookup returns CDR1 MDHEN and CDR2 SYDVKM. CDR3 size: 18 residues. For the CDR3, the DNA is TGTGCCAGCAGTTTATCCCCGGACAGTGGATACTCCTACAATGAGCAGTTCTTC. This gives the protein CASSLSPDSGYSYNEQFF.

The chain couples TRBV19 to TRBJ2-7; tentative D call: TRBD2 (6 bases). V was trimmed by 6 bases and J by 3 bases, leaving 9 bases between them. Germline V CDR1 and CDR2: LNHDA, SQIVND (reference sequence). The CDR3 has 12 residues. Here the CDR3 reads CASSTGSYEQYF. CDR3 DNA sequence: TGTGCCAGTAGCACCGGGAGCTACGAGCAGTACTTC.

The rearrangement joins TRBV6-1 to TRBJ1-6; D possibly corresponds to TRBD1 (6 bases). Germline lookup yields CDR1 MNHNS and CDR2 SASEGT. V was shortened by 1 base and J by 3 bases, with 13 bases between the two germline ends. The length of the CDR3 is 17 residues. Here the CDR3 reads CASSEGGGPFYNSPLHF. The CDR3 coding sequence is TGTGCCAGCAGTGAAGGGGGGGGGCCCTTCTATAATTCACCCCTCCACTTT.

This chain connects TRBV4-1 to TRBJ1-1; D not certain. In germline, CDR1 is MGHRA, CDR2 YSYEKL. The CDR3 runs 13 residues. V lost 1 base to trimming and J lost 4 bases, with 7 bases between them. CDR3 amino acids: CASSQVGGTEAFF. The CDR3 DNA is TGCGCCAGCAGCCAAGTAGGAGGCACTGAAGCTTTCTTT.

Comment on this clonotype: Mismatch with germline at one junction end may stem from a read error. The chain has TRBV7-6 and TRBJ2-1; D is tentatively TRBD1 or TRBD2 (5 bases each). Germline assignment: CDR1 SGHVS and CDR2 FNYEAQ. The CDR3 length is 11 residues. DNA for the CDR3: TGTGCCAGCAGCTTTGGGGGTTCCACTAAATTC. Encoded protein: CASSFGGSTKF.

The V call is TRBV7-9, the J call TRBJ2-5; the match to TRBD2 covers 16 bases. From germline, CDR1 is SEHNR and CDR2 FQNEAQ (reference sequence). The CDR3 contains 20 residues. V shed 2 bases, J shed 4 bases, and the junction held 13 bases outside the gene matches. The CDR3 DNA sequence: TGTGCCAGCAGCTTAAGTCCGGGACTAGCGGGGGGGCCGGGACGAGAGACCCAGTACTTC. It specifies CASSLSPGLAGGPGRETQYF.

The genes are TRBV28 and TRBJ2-5; TRBD1 agrees at 7 bases. The CDR3 spans 15 residues. The germline CDR1 and CDR2 sequences are MDHEN and SYDVKM. The V and J ends lost 2 bases and 5 bases, in that order; junction bases with no gene match: 8. CDR3 region: CASSLKRGQGETQYF. CDR3 nucleotides: TGTGCCAGCAGTTTAAAAAGGGGGCAAGGGGAGACCCAGTACTTC.

This chain joins TRBV9 and TRBJ2-1; no firm D call. The germline V and J ends were trimmed by 3 bases and 0 bases, with 10 bases remaining between them. Germline lookup yields CDR1 SGDLS and CDR2 YYNGEE. This CDR3 has 15 residues. CDR3 bases: TGTGCCAGCAGCGCTAACTACCACTCCTACAATGAGCAGTTCTTC. It yields the protein CASSANYHSYNEQFF.

V usage is TRBV25-1 and J usage is TRBJ2-3; the match to TRBD1 covers 8 bases. The CDR3 length is 13 residues. Trimming at V came to 8 bases and at J to 2 bases, leaving 3 bases not matched to a gene. CDR1 MGHDK and CDR2 SYGVNS come from the germline V gene. The DNA for the CDR3 is TGTGCCAGCGGACAGGGTAACACAGATACGCAGTATTTT. Protein: CASGQGNTDTQYF.

The V gene is TRBV29-1, the J gene TRBJ2-1, with a tentative D call TRBD2 (7 bases). The CDR3 spans 14 residues. Germline lookup yields CDR1 SQVTM and CDR2 ANQGSEA. The V and J ends lost 6 bases and 6 bases respectively, with 18 bases between them. The CDR3 sequence: CSVERGGPFNEQFF. CDR3 nucleotides: TGCAGCGTAGAAAGGGGGGGCCCTTTCAATGAGCAGTTCTTC.

V is TRBV7-9 and J is TRBJ2-5; D may be TRBD1 (5 bases). Germline assignment: CDR1 SEHNR and CDR2 FQNEAQ (reference sequence). This CDR3 spans 15 amino acids. V lost 7 bases and J 2 bases, leaving 17 bases between the germline ends. The CDR3, as DNA: TGTGCCAGCATCGCAGGGCATGAAGATCAAGAGACCCAGTACTTC. Translating gives CASIAGHEDQETQYF. The full variable domain, rest sourced from reference TRBV7-9 and TRBJ2-5, is DTGVSQNPRHKITKRGQNVTFRCDPISEHNRLYWYRQTLGQGPEFLTYFQNEAQLEKSRLLSDRFSAERPKGSFSTLEIQRTEQGDSAMYLCASIAGHEDQETQYFGPGTRLLVL.

The chain uses TRBV28 and TRBJ2-1; either TRBD1 or TRBD2 may supply D (5 bases each). Germline V gene lookup returns CDR1 MDHEN and CDR2 SYDVKM. Trimming pared 5 bases from V and 0 bases from J, leaving 14 bases between. The CDR3 loop spans 16 amino acids. The CDR3 protein is CASSLSEGTSYNEQFF. The CDR3 region has the DNA TGTGCCAGCAGTCTAAGCGAGGGGACCTCCTACAATGAGCAGTTCTTC.

The gene calls are TRBV7-3 and TRBJ1-1; D perhaps matches TRBD1 (5 bases). The V end was cut by 0 bases, the J end by 5 bases, with 7 bases between. The CDR3 is 13 amino acids. In germline, CDR1 is SGHTA, CDR2 FQGTGA. Here the CDR3 reads CASSLTWGTEAFF. The CDR3 nucleotides are TGTGCCAGCAGCTTAACCTGGGGGACTGAAGCTTTCTTT.